The source of this T cell receptor (beta chain) is a study of CD4+ T cells in melanoma. Study results and caveats: CD8+ T cell, macrophage and B cell function reportedly correlated with neoantigen-specific CD4+ T cells. In melanoma, neoantigen-specific CD4+ T cells reportedly differed in differentiation state.

Here immunoSEQ multiplex PCR was the method, and the copy in TCRdb shows in-frame clones only, minus some. The sample has some 13,000 clones, over 60% seen once; the top ten hold approximately 16%. The CDR3 length is 14 residues. Germline values: CDR1 SGHRS, CDR2 YFSETQ. V was shortened by 4 bases and J by 0 bases, with 9 bases between the two germline ends. This clone was counted once. Its antigen is as yet unknown. The chain recombines TRBV5-1 with TRBJ2-3; a weak D match, TRBD2 (6 bases). Material for sequencing was cells from a culture (not recorded whether cultured in vitro). The source is a human donor with melanoma. This chain's CDR3 is CASSAAGSTDTQYF. The DNA for the CDR3 is TGCGCCAGCAGCGCGGCGGGAAGCACAGATACGCAGTATTTT.